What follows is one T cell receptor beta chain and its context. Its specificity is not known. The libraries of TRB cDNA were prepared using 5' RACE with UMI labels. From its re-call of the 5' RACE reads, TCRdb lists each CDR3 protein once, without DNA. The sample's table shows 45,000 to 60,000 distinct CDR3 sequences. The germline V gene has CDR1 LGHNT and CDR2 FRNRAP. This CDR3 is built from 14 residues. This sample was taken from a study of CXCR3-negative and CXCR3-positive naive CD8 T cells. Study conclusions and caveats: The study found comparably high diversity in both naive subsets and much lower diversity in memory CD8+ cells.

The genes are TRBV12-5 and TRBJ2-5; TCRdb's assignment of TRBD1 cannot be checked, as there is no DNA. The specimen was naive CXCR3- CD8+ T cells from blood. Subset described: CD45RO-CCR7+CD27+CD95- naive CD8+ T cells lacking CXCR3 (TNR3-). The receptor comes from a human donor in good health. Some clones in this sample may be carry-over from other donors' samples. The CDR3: CASGSPSGGETLYF.